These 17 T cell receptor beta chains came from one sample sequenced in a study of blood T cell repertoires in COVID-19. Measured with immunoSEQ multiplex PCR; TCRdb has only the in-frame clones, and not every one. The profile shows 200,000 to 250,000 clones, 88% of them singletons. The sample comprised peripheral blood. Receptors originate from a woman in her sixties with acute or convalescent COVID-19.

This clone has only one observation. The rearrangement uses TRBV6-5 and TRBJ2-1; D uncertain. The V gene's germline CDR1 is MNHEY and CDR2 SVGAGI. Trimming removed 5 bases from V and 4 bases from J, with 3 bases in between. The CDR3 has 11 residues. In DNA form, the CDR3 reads TGTGCCAGCAGTCAGTACAATGAGCAGTTCTTC. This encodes CASSQYNEQFF.

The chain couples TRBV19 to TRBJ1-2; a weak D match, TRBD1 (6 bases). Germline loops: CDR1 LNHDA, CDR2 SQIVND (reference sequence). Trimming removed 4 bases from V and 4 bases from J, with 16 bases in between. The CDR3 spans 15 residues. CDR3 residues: CASSTRGGEGYGYTF. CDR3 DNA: TGTGCCAGTAGTACCCGCGGGGGCGAAGGCTATGGCTACACCTTC. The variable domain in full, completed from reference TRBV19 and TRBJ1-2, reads DGGITQSPKYLFRKEGQNVTLSCEQNLNHDAMYWYRQDPGQGLRLIYYSQIVNDFQKGDIAEGYSVSREKKESFPLTVTSAQKNPTAFYLCASSTRGGEGYGYTFGSGTRLTVV.

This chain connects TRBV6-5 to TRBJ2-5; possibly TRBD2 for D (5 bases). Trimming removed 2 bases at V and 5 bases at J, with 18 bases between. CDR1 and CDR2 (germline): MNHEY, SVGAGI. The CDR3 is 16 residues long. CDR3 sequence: CASSYGLARGAETQYF. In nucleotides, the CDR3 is TGTGCCAGCAGTTACGGGCTAGCCCGAGGAGCCGAGACCCAGTACTTC.

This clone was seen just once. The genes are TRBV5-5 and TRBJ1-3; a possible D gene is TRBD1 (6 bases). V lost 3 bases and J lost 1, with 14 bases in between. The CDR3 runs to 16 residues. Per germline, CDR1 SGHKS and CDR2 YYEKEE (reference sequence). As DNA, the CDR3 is TGTGCCAGCAGCTCTTCCTTCCAGGGGTCTGGAAACACCATATATTTT. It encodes CASSSSFQGSGNTIYF.

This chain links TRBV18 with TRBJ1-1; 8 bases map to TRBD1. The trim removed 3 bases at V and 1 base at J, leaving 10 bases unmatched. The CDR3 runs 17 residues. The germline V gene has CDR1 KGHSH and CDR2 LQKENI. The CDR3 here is CASSPLGQGGWNTEAFF. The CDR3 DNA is TGTGCCAGCTCACCCCTAGGACAGGGAGGGTGGAACACTGAAGCTTTCTTT.

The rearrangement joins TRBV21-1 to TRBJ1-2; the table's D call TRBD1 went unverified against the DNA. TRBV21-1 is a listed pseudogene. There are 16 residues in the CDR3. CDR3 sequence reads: CASSKESKTGEAGYTF. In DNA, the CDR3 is TGTGCCAGCAGCAAAGAAAGTAAGACAGGGGAGGCTGGCTACACCTTC.

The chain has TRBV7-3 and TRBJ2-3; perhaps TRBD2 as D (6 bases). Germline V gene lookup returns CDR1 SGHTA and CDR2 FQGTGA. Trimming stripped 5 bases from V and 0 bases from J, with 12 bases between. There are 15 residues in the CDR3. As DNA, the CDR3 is TGTGCCAGCAGCAGGCGGGGTTCTAGCACAGATACGCAGTATTTT. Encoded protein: CASSRRGSSTDTQYF.

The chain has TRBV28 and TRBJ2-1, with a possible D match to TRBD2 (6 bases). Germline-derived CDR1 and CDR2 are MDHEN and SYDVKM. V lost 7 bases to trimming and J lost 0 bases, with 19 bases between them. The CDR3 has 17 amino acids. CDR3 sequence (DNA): TGTGCCAGCATGGACTATGGGGGATTTAGCTCCTACAATGAGCAGTTCTTC. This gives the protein CASMDYGGFSSYNEQFF.

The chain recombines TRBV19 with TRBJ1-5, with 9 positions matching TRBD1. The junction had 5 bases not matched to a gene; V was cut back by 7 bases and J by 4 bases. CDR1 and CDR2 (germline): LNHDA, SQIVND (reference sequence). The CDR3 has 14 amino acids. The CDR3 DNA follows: TGTGCCAGTATAGGACAGGGGTGGAATCAGCCCCAGCATTTT. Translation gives CASIGQGWNQPQHF.

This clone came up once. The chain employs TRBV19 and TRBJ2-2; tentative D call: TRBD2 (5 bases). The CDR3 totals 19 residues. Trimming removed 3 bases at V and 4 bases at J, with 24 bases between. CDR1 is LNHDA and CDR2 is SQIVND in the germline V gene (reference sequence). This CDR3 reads CASSMVRVKWQLFTGELFF. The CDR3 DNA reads TGTGCCAGTAGTATGGTGCGGGTAAAGTGGCAGTTGTTCACCGGGGAGCTGTTTTTT.

The CDR3 reads CTSSQHLSTGGHSYEQYF. The CDR3 DNA follows: TGCACCAGCAGCCAACACCTCTCTACAGGGGGCCATTCCTACGAGCAGTACTTC. The genes are TRBV1 and TRBJ2-7; the table's D call, TRBD1, was not checked against the DNA. TRBV1 is an annotated pseudogene. The CDR3 is 18 residues long.

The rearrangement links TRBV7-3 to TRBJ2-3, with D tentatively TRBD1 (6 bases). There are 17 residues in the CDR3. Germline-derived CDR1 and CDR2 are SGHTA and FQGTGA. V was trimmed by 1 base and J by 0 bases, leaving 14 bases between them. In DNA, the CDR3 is TGTGCCAGCAGCTTAATGGGTCGGACAGTGAGCACAGATACGCAGTATTTT. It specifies CASSLMGRTVSTDTQYF.

CDR3 bases: TGTGCCAGCAGGCGGGGGGCCTTCAATGAGCAGTTCTTC. This codes for CASRRGAFNEQFF. V gene TRBV12-3 or TRBV12-4 combines with J gene TRBJ2-1; 8 positions match TRBD2. With V trimmed by 6 bases and J by 6 bases, 4 bases remained unmatched. The CDR3 contains 13 residues.

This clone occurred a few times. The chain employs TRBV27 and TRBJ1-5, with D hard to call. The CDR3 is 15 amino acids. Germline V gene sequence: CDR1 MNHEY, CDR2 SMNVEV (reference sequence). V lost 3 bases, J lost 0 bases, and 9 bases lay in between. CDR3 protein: CASSFSGVSNQPQHF. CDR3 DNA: TGTGCCAGCAGTTTTTCGGGAGTTAGCAATCAGCCCCAGCATTTT.

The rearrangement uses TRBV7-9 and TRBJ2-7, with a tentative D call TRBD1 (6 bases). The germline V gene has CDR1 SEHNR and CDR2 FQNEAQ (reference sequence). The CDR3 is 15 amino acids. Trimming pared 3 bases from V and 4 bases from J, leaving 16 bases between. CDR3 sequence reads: CASSFQGVGQYEQYF. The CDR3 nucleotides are TGTGCCAGCAGCTTCCAGGGAGTCGGACAGTACGAGCAGTACTTC.

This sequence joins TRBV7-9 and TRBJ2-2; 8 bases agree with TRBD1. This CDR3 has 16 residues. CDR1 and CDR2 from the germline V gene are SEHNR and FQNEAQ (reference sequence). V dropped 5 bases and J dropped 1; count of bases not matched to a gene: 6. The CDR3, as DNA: TGTGCCAGCAGCCCGGACAGGGCCCTGAACACCGGGGAGCTGTTTTTT. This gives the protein CASSPDRALNTGELFF.

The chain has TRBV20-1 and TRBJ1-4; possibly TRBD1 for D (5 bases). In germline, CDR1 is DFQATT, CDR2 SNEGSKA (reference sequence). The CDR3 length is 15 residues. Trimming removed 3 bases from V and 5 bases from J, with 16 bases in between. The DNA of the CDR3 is TGCAGTGCTAGTCGGTCCGGACAAACAAATGAAAAACTGTTTTTT. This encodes CSASRSGQTNEKLFF.